Listed below are T cell receptor beta chains from one sample, sequenced in a study of blood T cell repertoires in COVID-19. The table came from immunoSEQ multiplex PCR; TCRdb's copy has only in-frame clones and leaves some out. In the table there are 200,000 or so clones, roughly 90% of which are singletons. Sequenced input: peripheral blood. The receptors shown here come from a man between 60 and 70 years old with COVID-19, enrolled during active disease. The CDR3 runs from the conserved cysteine through the conserved F or W. D genes are given only for firm matches. Rows give clone size only sometimes, using once, few, many, or a class for an expanded clone.

clone_size: NA; j_call: TRBJ1-1; d_call: TRBD1; v_call: TRBV6-5; cdr3_nt: TGTGCCAGCAACACCGGGACAGGGGTATCGCCTGAAGCTTTCTTT; cdr3_aa: CASNTGTGVSPEAFF
clone_size: NA; j_call: TRBJ1-2; d_call: NA; v_call: TRBV5-1; cdr3_nt: TGCGCCAGCAGCCCAAAAGGGGAAGGCTACACCTTC; cdr3_aa: CASSPKGEGYTF
clone_size: NA; j_call: TRBJ2-3; d_call: NA; v_call: TRBV7-9; cdr3_nt: TGTGCCAGGGTCGACTATCCCTCCACAGATACGCAGTATTTT; cdr3_aa: CARVDYPSTDTQYF
clone_size: NA; j_call: TRBJ2-1; d_call: NA; v_call: TRBV7-3; cdr3_nt: TGTGCCAGCAGCTTAGTGCCGGGTCGAGATGAGCAGTTCTTC; cdr3_aa: CASSLVPGRDEQFF
clone_size: NA; j_call: TRBJ1-2; d_call: TRBD1; v_call: TRBV5-1; cdr3_nt: TGCGCCAGCAGCTTAGGGGACAGGGTCTATGGCTACACCTTC; cdr3_aa: CASSLGDRVYGYTF
clone_size: NA; j_call: TRBJ1-5; d_call: NA; v_call: TRBV27; cdr3_nt: TGTGCCAGCAGGACAAATCGCAATCAGCCCCAGCATTTT; cdr3_aa: CASRTNRNQPQHF
clone_size: NA; j_call: TRBJ1-5; d_call: TRBD1; v_call: TRBV19; cdr3_nt: TGTGCCAGTAGAGACAGGGGAGGGGTTCAGCCCCAGCATTTT; cdr3_aa: CASRDRGGVQPQHF
clone_size: NA; j_call: TRBJ2-5; d_call: TRBD1; v_call: TRBV24-1; cdr3_nt: TGTGCCACCAGTGATCCCTCAGGGGGCACGGAGACCCAGTACTTC; cdr3_aa: CATSDPSGGTETQYF
clone_size: NA; j_call: TRBJ2-1; d_call: NA; v_call: TRBV4-1; cdr3_nt: TGCGCCAGCAGCCCCCAGACAGGATCCTACAATGAGCAGTTCTTC; cdr3_aa: CASSPQTGSYNEQFF
clone_size: NA; j_call: TRBJ2-7; d_call: NA; v_call: TRBV5-1; cdr3_nt: TGCGCCAGCAGCTTGGTTTCAGGATTATCCTACGAGCAGTACTTC; cdr3_aa: CASSLVSGLSYEQYF
clone_size: NA; j_call: TRBJ2-2; d_call: NA; v_call: TRBV15; cdr3_nt: TGTGCCACCAGCAGAGATCAGACAGAGACCGGGGAGCTGTTTTTT; cdr3_aa: CATSRDQTETGELFF
clone_size: NA; j_call: TRBJ1-1; d_call: NA; v_call: TRBV27; cdr3_nt: TGTGCCAGCAGTTTATCGAGAACGGACACTGAAGCTTTCTTT; cdr3_aa: CASSLSRTDTEAFF
clone_size: few; j_call: TRBJ2-7; d_call: NA; v_call: TRBV13; cdr3_nt: TGTGCCAGCAGCTTAAGTCTAGGGGGTACTAACTACGAGCAGTACTTC; cdr3_aa: CASSLSLGGTNYEQYF
clone_size: once; j_call: TRBJ2-2; d_call: TRBD2; v_call: TRBV27; cdr3_nt: TGTGCCAGCAGGAAAGCGGGAAGTGGAGGAACCGGGGAGCTGTTTTTT; cdr3_aa: CASRKAGSGGTGELFF
clone_size: NA; j_call: TRBJ2-7; d_call: TRBD2; v_call: TRBV18; cdr3_nt: TGTGCCAGCTCACCGCCTAGCGGGTTCTACGAGCAGTACTTC; cdr3_aa: CASSPPSGFYEQYF
clone_size: NA; j_call: TRBJ1-2; d_call: TRBD1; v_call: TRBV7-2; cdr3_nt: TGTGCCAGCAGCCCCCCCGAGAACAGGGGGATGCGAGGCTACACCTTC; cdr3_aa: CASSPPENRGMRGYTF
clone_size: NA; j_call: TRBJ1-6; d_call: NA; v_call: TRBV4-2; cdr3_nt: TGTGCCAGCAGCCAAGACAGTAATAATTCACCCCTCCACTTT; cdr3_aa: CASSQDSNNSPLHF
clone_size: NA; j_call: TRBJ2-1; d_call: NA; v_call: TRBV9; cdr3_nt: TGTGCCAGCAGCGTAGCTAGCAGGGGTTACAATGAGCAGTTCTTC; cdr3_aa: CASSVASRGYNEQFF
clone_size: few; j_call: TRBJ2-7; d_call: NA; v_call: TRBV5-1; cdr3_nt: TGCGCCAGCGCCCGGGTAGCTTCTACCTACGAGCAGTACTTC; cdr3_aa: CASARVASTYEQYF
clone_size: NA; j_call: TRBJ2-1; d_call: NA; v_call: TRBV3-1/TRBV3-2; cdr3_nt: TGTGCCAGCAGCCAAGATCAGGGATCACCTTCGCAGTTCTTC; cdr3_aa: CASSQDQGSPSQFF
clone_size: NA; j_call: TRBJ2-3; d_call: NA; v_call: TRBV11-2; cdr3_nt: TGTGCCAGCAGCCGACAGAGTGCTAGCACAGATACGCAGTATTTT; cdr3_aa: CASSRQSASTDTQYF
clone_size: NA; j_call: TRBJ2-3; d_call: TRBD2; v_call: TRBV5-1; cdr3_nt: TGCGCCAGCAGCCCGAGGACTAGCGGGGTCACAGATACGCAGTATTTT; cdr3_aa: CASSPRTSGVTDTQYF
clone_size: NA; j_call: TRBJ2-1; d_call: TRBD2; v_call: TRBV9; cdr3_nt: TGTGCCAGCAGCGTTGGGCGGGAGGGGGTTGAGCAGTTCTTC; cdr3_aa: CASSVGREGVEQFF
clone_size: NA; j_call: TRBJ2-1; d_call: NA; v_call: TRBV4-3; cdr3_nt: TGCGCCAGCAGCCGCCAACTCGGGCTAGCGCTCAACAATGAGCAGTTCTTC; cdr3_aa: CASSRQLGLALNNEQFF
clone_size: many; j_call: TRBJ1-2; d_call: NA; v_call: TRBV27; cdr3_nt: TGTGCCAGCAGCCCCCGTGGAGGTGGCTACACCTTC; cdr3_aa: CASSPRGGGYTF
clone_size: NA; j_call: TRBJ1-1; d_call: NA; v_call: TRBV7-8; cdr3_nt: TGTGCCAGCAGCACCACCACCCGGGGAGCTTTCTTT; cdr3_aa: CASSTTTRGAFF
clone_size: NA; j_call: TRBJ2-1; d_call: TRBD2; v_call: TRBV24-1; cdr3_nt: TGTGCCACCAGTCATCTAGCGGGGGGCCTCTATGAGCAGTTCTTC; cdr3_aa: CATSHLAGGLYEQFF
clone_size: NA; j_call: TRBJ1-1; d_call: TRBD1; v_call: TRBV6-5; cdr3_nt: TGTGCCAGCACTCTTCGACGGGACAGGGGAGATGAAGCTTTCTTT; cdr3_aa: CASTLRRDRGDEAFF
clone_size: NA; j_call: TRBJ2-2; d_call: NA; v_call: TRBV3-1/TRBV3-2; cdr3_nt: TGTGCCAGCAGCCAAGCTTTTGTGGGGGGAAACGGGGAGCTGTTTTTT; cdr3_aa: CASSQAFVGGNGELFF
clone_size: NA; j_call: TRBJ1-4; d_call: NA; v_call: TRBV24-1; cdr3_nt: TGTGCCACCAGTGCTCCATCCGGGAGTACCTCTAATGAAAAACTGTTTTTT; cdr3_aa: CATSAPSGSTSNEKLFF
clone_size: NA; j_call: TRBJ2-1; d_call: TRBD2; v_call: TRBV10-2; cdr3_nt: TGCGCCAGCAGTGAGGCGGGACTAGCGGGGTCTTTATACAATGAGCAGTTCTTC; cdr3_aa: CASSEAGLAGSLYNEQFF
clone_size: NA; j_call: TRBJ1-4; d_call: TRBD1; v_call: TRBV18; cdr3_nt: TGTGCCAGCTCACGACAGGGAGGCGAAAAACTGTTTTTT; cdr3_aa: CASSRQGGEKLFF
clone_size: NA; j_call: TRBJ2-1; d_call: TRBD1; v_call: TRBV5-6; cdr3_nt: TGTGCCAGCAGCTGGGGCCCGGGACAGGGGTACAATGAGCAGTTCTTC; cdr3_aa: CASSWGPGQGYNEQFF
clone_size: NA; j_call: TRBJ1-1; d_call: NA; v_call: TRBV28; cdr3_nt: TGTGCCAGCAGTGTACAGATCATGAACACTGAAGCTTTCTTT; cdr3_aa: CASSVQIMNTEAFF
clone_size: NA; j_call: TRBJ2-7; d_call: NA; v_call: TRBV27; cdr3_nt: TGTGCCAGCAGCCTTTCGACAGGCTCCTACGAGCAGTACTTC; cdr3_aa: CASSLSTGSYEQYF
clone_size: NA; j_call: TRBJ1-1; d_call: NA; v_call: TRBV27; cdr3_nt: TGTGCCAGCTTCAAGGCGGGGGCCGCCAACACTGAAGCTTTCTTT; cdr3_aa: CASFKAGAANTEAFF
clone_size: NA; j_call: TRBJ1-2; d_call: NA; v_call: TRBV28; cdr3_nt: TGTGCCAGCAGTTTAGTGAGGGCCAGCTATGGCTACACCTTC; cdr3_aa: CASSLVRASYGYTF